Below, 25 T cell receptor beta chains from the same sample are listed, as sequenced in a study of CD8 T cells in Susac syndrome. When the RNA was reverse transcribed, random hexamers were used with an input of roughly 0.45 to 1 ug. Via MiXCR, TCRdb re-called the immunoSEQ multiplex PCR reads, giving one row per CDR3 protein. Of around 200,000 distinct CDR3 sequences listed, 85% to 95% are singletons. The sample comprised CD4+ T cells from PBMCs. These TCRs come from a human donor with Susac syndrome.

This rearrangement joins TRBV7-9 to TRBJ1-1; 9 positions agree with TRBD1. The CDR3 runs 14 residues. Germline CDR1 is SEHNR and CDR2 is FQNEAQ (reference sequence). With 8 bases clipped from V and 11 bases from J, the junction kept 15 bases outside the gene matches. The CDR3 DNA is TGTGCCAGCGCCCGGACAGGGGCCGCGCTTTGGGCTTTCTTT. Its translation: CASARTGAALWAFF.

This clonotype has just a few counts. The chain recombines TRBV15 with TRBJ2-7, with D unclear. Deletions cut 0 bases from V and 4 bases from J, with 7 bases between. The germline V gene encodes CDR1 LNHNV and CDR2 YYDKDF (reference sequence). There are 13 residues in the CDR3. The CDR3 sequence: CATSRDPRYEQYF. The CDR3 region has the DNA TGTGCCACCAGCAGAGATCCCAGGTACGAGCAGTACTTC.

The chain employs TRBV24-1 and TRBJ2-5, with TRBD1 matching over 9 bases. V was clipped by 3 bases and J by 4 bases; unmatched bases: 5. The germline CDR1 and CDR2 sequences are KGHDR and SFDVKD. The length of the CDR3 is 15 residues. This CDR3 is CATSDGDRVGETQYF. CDR3 coding DNA: TGTGCCACCAGTGATGGGGACAGGGTCGGAGAGACCCAGTACTTC.

This chain links TRBV7-6 with TRBJ2-1; D call uncertain. Trimming took 3 bases from V and 6 from J, leaving 9 bases between them. The germline CDR1 and CDR2 sequences are SGHVS and FNYEAQ. The CDR3 consists of 13 residues. In DNA, the CDR3 is TGTGCCAGCAGCTTTCTCGACACCAATGAGCAGTTCTTC. Protein sequence: CASSFLDTNEQFF. The full variable domain, completed using reference TRBV7-6 and TRBJ2-1, is GAGVSQSPRYKVTKRGQDVALRCDPISGHVSLYWYRQALGQGPEFLTYFNYEAQQDKSGLPNDRFSAERPEGSISTLTIQRTEQRDSAMYRCASSFLDTNEQFFGPGTRLTVL.

This chain connects TRBV28 to TRBJ2-3, with TRBD1 matching over 11 bases. V lost 4 bases to trimming and J lost 7 bases; unmatched junction nucleotides: 7. There are 15 residues in the CDR3. Germline CDR1 is MDHEN and CDR2 is SYDVKM. This CDR3 reads CASSSRTGGRHTQYF. The CDR3 DNA follows: TGTGCCAGCAGTTCAAGGACAGGGGGCAGGCATACGCAGTATTTT.

The rearrangement joins TRBV28 to TRBJ1-1; TRBD1 matches 7 bases. The CDR3 loop spans 14 amino acids. The V and J ends lost 9 bases and 4 bases, in that order; junction bases with no gene match: 11. Germline CDR1 MDHEN, CDR2 SYDVKM. The CDR3 loop is CASDRDDISTEAFF. The CDR3 nucleotides are TGTGCCAGTGACAGGGACGATATTTCCACTGAAGCTTTCTTT.

Worth noting for this clonotype: Compared with germline, one end of the junction differs, possibly owing to a read error. The rearrangement joins TRBV18 to TRBJ2-3, with 7 bases matching TRBD2. The length of the CDR3 is 14 residues. Germline V lookup: CDR1 KGHSH, CDR2 LQKENI. CDR3 sequence (DNA): TGTGCCAGCTCACCACCGGCCCGGGGGGATACGCAGTTTTTT. Translated, it gives CASSPPARGDTQFF.

In its sample, this clonotype was seen a few times. This chain joins TRBV7-2 and TRBJ1-1, with D unclear. Germline-derived CDR1 and CDR2 are SGHTA and FQGNSA. V lost 1 base to trimming and J lost 3 bases, with 12 bases between them. The CDR3 length is 15 residues. CDR3 nucleotide sequence: TGTGCCAGCAGCTTAGTTGCACCGATTGACACTGAAGCTTTCTTT. Translated, it gives CASSLVAPIDTEAFF.

This clonotype came up once. V is TRBV20-1 and J is TRBJ1-5, with TRBD1 matching over 9 bases. There are 17 residues in the CDR3. CDR1 and CDR2 from the germline V gene are DFQATT and SNEGSKA (reference sequence). V dropped 3 bases and J dropped 6; count of bases not matched to a gene: 15. The CDR3 nucleotides are TGCAGTGCTAGCGAAGGCGGGACAGGGTTGAGTGGTCAGCCCCAGCATTTT. Encoded protein: CSASEGGTGLSGQPQHF.

The chain has TRBV6-5 and TRBJ2-5; TRBD2 is a possible D gene (5 bases). Germline assignment: CDR1 MNHEY and CDR2 SVGAGI. CDR3 length equals 14 residues. V was cut by 6 bases and J by 1 base, with 12 bases left in between. The CDR3 protein is CASRKGLGQETQYF. DNA for the CDR3: TGTGCCAGCAGAAAAGGACTCGGCCAAGAGACCCAGTACTTC.

The rearrangement uses TRBV5-1 and TRBJ2-7, with a tentative D call TRBD1 (7 bases). V was clipped by 3 bases and J by 5 bases, with 18 bases between them. The germline V gene has CDR1 SGHRS and CDR2 YFSETQ. There are 15 residues in the CDR3. CDR3 sequence (DNA): TGCGCCAGCAGCTCCAGACTAGACAGGGCTGACGAGCAGTACTTC. It specifies CASSSRLDRADEQYF.

J is TRBJ2-7 and V is TRBV20-1, with 12 positions matching TRBD2. This CDR3 has 14 amino acids. Trimming removed 6 bases from V and 6 bases from J; junction bases left unmatched: 9. The germline CDR1 and CDR2 sequences are DFQATT and SNEGSKA (reference sequence). This chain's CDR3 is CSALSGLAGFEQYF. The CDR3 nucleotides read TGCAGTGCCTTAAGCGGACTAGCGGGATTCGAGCAGTACTTC.

The gene calls are TRBV5-1 and TRBJ2-7; D gene ambiguous. CDR1 is SGHRS and CDR2 is YFSETQ in the germline V gene. This CDR3 is built from 14 residues. V gave up 0 bases and J gave up 7 bases, with 14 bases separating them. This CDR3 is CASSLGTSSIEQYF. Written as DNA, the CDR3 is TGCGCCAGCAGCTTGGGTACCAGTAGTATTGAGCAGTACTTC. Looking up the rest from reference TRBV5-1 and TRBJ2-7 gives the full variable domain: KAGVTQTPRYLIKTRGQQVTLSCSPISGHRSVSWYQQTPGQGLQFLFEYFSETQRNKGNFPGRFSGRQFSNSRSEMNVSTLELGDSALYLCASSLGTSSIEQYFGPGTRLTVT.

The J gene is TRBJ2-1, the V gene TRBV15; 14 bases line up with TRBD2. Germline CDR1 and CDR2: LNHNV and YYDKDF (reference sequence). This CDR3 is 19 amino acids long. J gave up 2 bases and V 2 bases, and 8 bases lay outside the gene matches. The CDR3 nucleotides read TGTGCCACCAGCAGAACGGGACTAGCGGGAGAGGGGACCTACAATGAGCAGTTCTTC. Encoded protein: CATSRTGLAGEGTYNEQFF.

The gene calls are TRBV19 and TRBJ2-7; 9 positions agree with TRBD1. V shed 3 bases, J shed 3 bases, and the junction held 9 bases outside the gene matches. This CDR3 region has 16 residues. Germline V lookup: CDR1 LNHDA, CDR2 SQIVND (reference sequence). CDR3 in DNA: TGTGCCAGTAGTATCTCCTTTAACAGGGGGCTCTACGAGCAGTACTTC. Protein sequence: CASSISFNRGLYEQYF.

The chain uses TRBV29-1 and TRBJ1-1; 10 bases fit TRBD1. This CDR3 region has 14 residues. The J segment lost 5 bases and the V segment lost 0 bases, leaving 3 bases of the junction unmatched. Germline CDR1 and CDR2: SQVTM and ANQGSEA. The CDR3 sequence is CSVEDWTGGTEAFF. CDR3 DNA: TGCAGCGTTGAAGACTGGACAGGGGGGACTGAAGCTTTCTTT.

DNA of the CDR3: TGTGCCAGCAGCGTAGGCCCGCGGACAGATACGCAGTATTTT. This gives the protein CASSVGPRTDTQYF. This chain connects TRBV9 to TRBJ2-3; no definite D call. Deletions cut 0 bases from V and 3 bases from J, with 8 bases between. There are 14 residues in the CDR3. Germline CDR1 and CDR2: SGDLS and YYNGEE.

V usage is TRBV6-6 and J usage is TRBJ2-7; 8 bases are shared with TRBD1. Looked up from germline, CDR1 is MNHNY and CDR2 is SVGAGI (reference sequence). The CDR3 extends over 14 amino acids. V lost 2 bases, J lost 1 base, and 1 base stayed unmatched. The chain's CDR3 is CASSYRDRSYEQYF. CDR3 bases: TGTGCCAGCAGTTACCGGGACAGGTCCTACGAGCAGTACTTC.

The chain employs TRBV7-2 and TRBJ2-3, with 13 bases fitting TRBD2. J lost 5 bases, V lost 5 bases, and 1 base had no gene match. This CDR3 comprises 14 residues. Germline V lookup: CDR1 SGHTA, CDR2 FQGNSA. CDR3 loop: CASSRTSGGDTQYF. CDR3 bases: TGTGCCAGCAGCCGGACTAGCGGGGGAGATACGCAGTATTTT.

This chain uses TRBV28 with TRBJ2-3; 7 bases line up with TRBD2. The CDR3 contains 15 residues. The junction had 11 bases not matched to a gene; V was cut back by 8 bases and J by 3 bases. Per germline, CDR1 MDHEN and CDR2 SYDVKM. CDR3 DNA: TGTGCCAGCTTGCCCGGCGGCGGGAGAACAGATACGCAGTATTTT. Protein sequence: CASLPGGGRTDTQYF. Full variable domain (outside the CDR3, taken from reference TRBV28 and TRBJ2-3): DVKVTQSSRYLVKRTGEKVFLECVQDMDHENMFWYRQDPGLGLRLIYFSYDVKMKEKGDIPEGYSVSREKKERFSLILESASTNQTSMYLCASLPGGGRTDTQYFGPGTRLTVL.

The chain couples TRBV19 to TRBJ2-7, with no clear D. V was trimmed by 2 bases and J by 1 base, leaving 6 bases between them. Germline CDR1 LNHDA, CDR2 SQIVND (reference sequence). This CDR3 has 13 amino acids. In nucleotides, the CDR3 is TGTGCCAGTAGTATAAAGGAGTCCTACGAGCAGTACTTC. Translating gives CASSIKESYEQYF.

The chain links TRBV3-1 to TRBJ1-6; D is unresolved. Germline CDR1 is LGHDT and CDR2 is YNNKEL (reference sequence). The CDR3 runs 12 residues. V shed 1 base and J shed 9 bases, with 4 bases lying between them. In nucleotides, the CDR3 is TGTGCCAGCAGCCAAGGGACTTCACCCCTCCACTTT. Its translation: CASSQGTSPLHF.

This chain joins TRBV7-7 and TRBJ2-1; 11 positions match TRBD2. Germline values: CDR1 SSHAT, CDR2 FNYEAQ (reference sequence). This CDR3 has 13 amino acids. The V segment lost 5 bases and the J segment 9 bases; nucleotides outside the gene matches: 3. Here the CDR3 DNA reads TGTGCCAGCAGCCTTGGACTAGCGGGTGAGCAGTTCTTC. It translates to CASSLGLAGEQFF. Full variable domain (outside the CDR3, taken from reference TRBV7-7 and TRBJ2-1): GAGVSQSPRYKVTKRGQDVTLRCDPISSHATLYWYQQALGQGPEFLTYFNYEAQPDKSGLPSDRFSAERPEGSISTLTIQRTEQRDSAMYRCASSLGLAGEQFFGPGTRLTVL.

This rearrangement joins TRBV28 to TRBJ1-1; D unclear. V was pared by 4 bases and J by 3 bases, with 9 bases between. The CDR3 consists of 13 residues. Germline V gives CDR1 MDHEN, CDR2 SYDVKM. The CDR3 DNA is TGTGCCAGCAGTTCGGCCGGCGACACTGAAGCTTTCTTT. This translates into CASSSAGDTEAFF.

This sequence joins TRBV11-2 and TRBJ1-1; a weak D match, TRBD1 (6 bases). The germline V gene encodes CDR1 SGHAT and CDR2 FQNNGV. V gave up 0 bases and J gave up 7 bases, with 15 bases separating them. This CDR3 contains 15 residues. The CDR3 reads CASSLEGTKNLEAFF. CDR3 DNA sequence: TGTGCCAGCAGCTTAGAAGGGACAAAGAACCTTGAAGCTTTCTTT.